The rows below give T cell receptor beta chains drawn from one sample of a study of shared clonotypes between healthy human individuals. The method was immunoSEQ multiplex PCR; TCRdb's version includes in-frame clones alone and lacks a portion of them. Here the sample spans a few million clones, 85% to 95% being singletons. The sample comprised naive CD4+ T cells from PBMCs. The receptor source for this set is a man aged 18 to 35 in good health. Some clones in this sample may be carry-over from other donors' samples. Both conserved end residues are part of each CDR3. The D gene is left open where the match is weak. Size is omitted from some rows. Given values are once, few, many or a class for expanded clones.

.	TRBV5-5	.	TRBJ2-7	TGTGCCAGCAGCGGGGGACCCGGACAGTCCTACGAGCAGTACTTC	CASSGGPGQSYEQYF
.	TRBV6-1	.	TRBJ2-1	TGTGCCCTTAGATGGGGACAAGGTTCCGATGAGCAGTTCTTC	CALRWGQGSDEQFF
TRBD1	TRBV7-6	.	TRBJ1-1	TGTGCCAGCAGCTTAGATCCCAGGGGGGAGATCCGGAACACTGAAGCTTTCTTT	CASSLDPRGEIRNTEAFF
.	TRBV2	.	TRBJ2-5	TGTGCCAGCAGTGGAAGAGAGGCCCAGTACTTC	CASSGREAQYF
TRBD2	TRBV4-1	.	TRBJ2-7	TGCGCCAGCAGCCAAGATCGGCAAACCGGGACTAGCGGGTACTCCTACGAGCAGTACTTC	CASSQDRQTGTSGYSYEQYF
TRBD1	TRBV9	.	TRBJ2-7	TGTGCCAGCAGTGTCGGGACAGGGGGCTTATACGAGCAGTACTTC	CASSVGTGGLYEQYF
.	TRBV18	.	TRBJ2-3	TGTGCCAGCTCACCGTCCCCAGATACGCAGTATTTT	CASSPSPDTQYF
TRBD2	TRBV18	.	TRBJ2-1	TGTGCCAGCTCACCCCCGGGGGGGGAGTTGGGCTACAATGAGCAGTTCTTC	CASSPPGGELGYNEQFF
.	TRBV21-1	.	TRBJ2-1	TGTGCCAGCAACTCCGGGACGAAGGGTAATGAGCAGTTCTTC	CASNSGTKGNEQFF
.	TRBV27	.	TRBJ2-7	TGTGCCAGCGCCTGGAGCCGGGGGCGCCGCGAGCAGTACTTC	CASAWSRGRREQYF
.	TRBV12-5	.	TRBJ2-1	TGTGCTAGTGGTTTGCGATCAGGCGTCAACAATGAGCAGTTCTTC	CASGLRSGVNNEQFF
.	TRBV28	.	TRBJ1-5	TGTGCCAGCCAACAGGGAGGCTCAGGCAATCAGCCCCAGCATTTT	CASQQGGSGNQPQHF
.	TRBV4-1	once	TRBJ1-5	TGCGCCAGCAGCCGAAGTGGGGACAGCAATCAGCCCCAGCATTTT	CASSRSGDSNQPQHF
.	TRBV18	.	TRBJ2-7	TGTGCCAGCTCACTTGGGACTTCATCGAGTTCCTACGAGCAGTACTTC	CASSLGTSSSSYEQYF
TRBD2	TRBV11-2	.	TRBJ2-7	TGTGCCAGCAGACGGACTAGCGGGAGGGCCTTCGAGCAGTACTTC	CASRRTSGRAFEQYF
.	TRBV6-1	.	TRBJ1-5	TGTGCCAGCAGTGACAGGGGCAATCAGCCCCAGCATTTT	CASSDRGNQPQHF
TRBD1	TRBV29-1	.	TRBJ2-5	TGCAGCGTCGGGACAGGGCTGACAGAGACCCAGTACTTC	CSVGTGLTETQYF
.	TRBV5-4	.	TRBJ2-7	TGTGCCAGCAGCTTGGGGGGGCGGGACGAGCAGTACTTC	CASSLGGRDEQYF
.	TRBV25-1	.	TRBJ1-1	TGTGCCAGCAGTGATCCGGGCCGGGACACTGAAGCTTTCTTT	CASSDPGRDTEAFF
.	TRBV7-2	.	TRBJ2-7	TGTGCCAGCAGCCGACGGGGGACCGTCTCCTACGAGCAGTACTTC	CASSRRGTVSYEQYF
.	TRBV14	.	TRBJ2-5	TGTGCCAGCAGCCAAGATGGCAGACAAGAGACCCAGTACTTC	CASSQDGRQETQYF
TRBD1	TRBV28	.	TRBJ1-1	TGTGCCGGAAGAACAGGGGGCGGGTCTGAAGCTTTCTTT	CAGRTGGGSEAFF
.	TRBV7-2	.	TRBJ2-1	TGTGCCAGCAGCTTAAGGCCTTTCTACAATGAGCAGTTCTTC	CASSLRPFYNEQFF
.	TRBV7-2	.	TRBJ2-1	TGTGCCAGCATCCCCGTGGCGGGGAGCAATGAGCAGTTCTTC	CASIPVAGSNEQFF
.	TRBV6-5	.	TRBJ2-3	TGTGCCACCAGGACTTCATACACAGATACGCAGTATTTT	CATRTSYTDTQYF
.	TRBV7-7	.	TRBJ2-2	TGTGCCAGCAGCCGCGTCCCCAGGGGTTACGGGGAGCTGTTTTTT	CASSRVPRGYGELFF
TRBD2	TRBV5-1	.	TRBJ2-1	TGCGCCAGCAGCTTCCTAGCGGGAGTTGGGAATGAGCAGTTCTTC	CASSFLAGVGNEQFF
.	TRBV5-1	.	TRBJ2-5	TGCGCCAGCAGCTTTACAGGGTTAGGGGAGACCCAGTACTTC	CASSFTGLGETQYF
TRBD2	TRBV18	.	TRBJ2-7	TGTGCCAGCTCACTGCTGGGGACTAGCGGGACGGGCGAGCAGTACTTC	CASSLLGTSGTGEQYF
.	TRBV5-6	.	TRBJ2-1	TGTGCCAGCAGCTTCGGGACACCCGCATCCTACAATGAGCAGTTCTTC	CASSFGTPASYNEQFF
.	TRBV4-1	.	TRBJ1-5	TGCGCCAGCAGCCAGGGTGCGGGTGAACAGCCCCAGCATTTT	CASSQGAGEQPQHF
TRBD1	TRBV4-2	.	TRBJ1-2	TGTGCCAGCAGCCAAGTGGGACAGGGGGTTGACTATGGCTACACCTTC	CASSQVGQGVDYGYTF
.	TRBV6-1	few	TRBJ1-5	TGTGCCAGCAGTCCTAATAGCAATCAGCCCCAGCATTTT	CASSPNSNQPQHF
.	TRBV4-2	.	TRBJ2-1	TGTGCCAGCAGCCCGCGAGCACAGCTAGGATACAATGAGCAGTTCTTC	CASSPRAQLGYNEQFF
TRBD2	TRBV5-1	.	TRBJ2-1	TGCGCCAGCAGCTTGGCTAGCGGGAAAGCGTACAATGAGCAGTTCTTC	CASSLASGKAYNEQFF
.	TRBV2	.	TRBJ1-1	TGTGCCAGCAGTGTTTCGAACACTGAAGCTTTCTTT	CASSVSNTEAFF
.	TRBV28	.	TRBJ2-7	TGTGCCAGCAGAACCCTCAGGGAGGTCCACGAGCAGTACTTC	CASRTLREVHEQYF